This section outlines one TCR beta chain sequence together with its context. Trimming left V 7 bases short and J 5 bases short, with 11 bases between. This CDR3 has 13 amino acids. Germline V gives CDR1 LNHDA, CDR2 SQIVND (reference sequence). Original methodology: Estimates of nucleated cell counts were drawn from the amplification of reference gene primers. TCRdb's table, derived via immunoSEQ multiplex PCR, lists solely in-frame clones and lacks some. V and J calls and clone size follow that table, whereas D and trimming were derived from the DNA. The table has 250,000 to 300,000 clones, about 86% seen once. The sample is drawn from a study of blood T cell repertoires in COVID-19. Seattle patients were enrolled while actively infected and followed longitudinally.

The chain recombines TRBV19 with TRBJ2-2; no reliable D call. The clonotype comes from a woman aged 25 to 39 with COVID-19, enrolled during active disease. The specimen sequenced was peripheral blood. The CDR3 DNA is TGTGCCAGTATGCAGGAATTAACCGGGGAGCTGTTTTTT. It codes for CASMQELTGELFF.